Listed here is a single T cell receptor beta chain. This clone was detected only a few times. Its antigen is currently not known. At one end the junction does not follow the germline gene, possibly because of a read error. These data belong to a study of T cell responses to AZD1222 COVID-19 vaccine (dated by TCRdb to the early 2020s). Background on the whole study: A total of approximately 230 trial participants underwent TCR sequencing, of whom 200 to 220 received two doses of AZD1222 and some 25 received two doses of the MenACWY control vaccine. Trial participants were enrolled by age into 18-55, 56-69 and 70-plus year subgroups, with approximately 150, 30 and 60 TCR-sequenced participants respectively. Study-wide findings and limitations: The vaccine-associated CD4 TCRs covered the entire spike protein, and the dominant responses fell in regions 160-218 and 743-854. Because no day 14 peak-response samples were available, the repertoires could be characterized only after the peak T cell response. Participants were mostly white British and included more females than males, and it was suggested by the authors that clonal diversity may have been underestimated. Only six AZD1222 recipients were SARS-CoV-2 seropositive at baseline, limiting conclusions about previously exposed vaccinees. After two AZD1222 doses, spike-specific TCR breadth and depth were significantly higher than at day 0 and than in MenACWY recipients. Reportedly, close to half of the unique spike-specific TCRs recognized epitopes lying outside the regions that are mutated in the B.1.351 and B.1.1.7 variants. In the small 56-69-year group, the increase in depth fell short of significance, most likely because of low power.

The time point label on this specimen signifies: baseline before first vaccination. The sample's treatment or condition label, decoded: meningococcal conjugate vaccine given as trial control. Vaccinee samples were obtained from the UK trials COV001 and COV002, which included a single-blind randomized controlled phase 2/3 trial of AZD1222 (ChAdOx1 nCoV-19) in healthy adults. For TCRbeta chain sequencing, PBMC samples were collected from trial participants at day 0 and at day 28 after the second dose. The CDR3 regions of human TCRbeta chains were analyzed by immunosequencing. Turning to the authors' computational methods: Repertoire TCRs were checked for matches against a reference library of SARS-CoV-2-specific TCRs that had been generated using the MIRA antigen-specificity platform. Breadth was defined as the fraction of unique TCRs that were SARS-CoV-2-associated. Depth was defined as the fraction of total T cells that were SARS-CoV-2-associated. Using the MIRA data, each spike-specific TCR was mapped to the spike region that the TCR reacts to and placed in a CD4 or CD8 class. Log10-transformed breadth and depth values were compared by one-way ANOVA with Sidak's multiple comparisons tests. Imported from immuneACCESS, the table was reduced by TCRdb to in-frame sequences with V and J called. These copies leave out some clones; in studies compared against another copy, an unresolved V gene accounts for under half, and the cause of the remainder is not known. V and J calls plus clone size are reproduced from that table; the DNA served to infer D and trimming. The sample includes approximately 200,000 clones, with 80% to 90% observed a single time. In total, the top ten clones hold less than 3% of the sample.

The germline V gene (reference sequence) specifies SSHAT as CDR1 and FNYEAQ as CDR2. The CDR3 holds 16 amino acids from the cysteine to the phenylalanine. CDR3 DNA only is kept here, 48 bases in frame from base 1. Recombination connected TRBV7-7 to TRBJ2-3, with TRBD2 identical over 11 junction bases. The sequences come from peripheral blood, collected on day 0 of MenACWY control vaccination. This receptor was identified in an adult in good health. CDR3 region: CASSRGTSGGTDTQYF. The nucleotide sequence is TGTGCTAGCAGCCGAGGGACTAGCGGTGGCACAGATACGCAGTATTTT.